This passage covers 24 T cell receptor beta chains from one sample sequenced in a study of healthy donors' naive CD4 and CD8 T cells. Each TCR library used around 500 ng of total RNA and a linear amplification protocol. TCRdb re-derived calls from the reads in MiXCR, one entry per CDR3 protein. Of approximately 180,000 distinct CDR3 sequences listed, around 80% were seen once; the top ten hold about 2.3%. Material: naive CD4+ and CD8+ T cells sorted from blood, pooled from several donors. These receptors were taken from a pool of human donors in good health; the sample pools cells from several healthy donors.

The CDR3, as DNA: TGTGCCAGCAGCTTAGGACTGCCGAGTACAGATACGCAGTATTTT. It encodes CASSLGLPSTDTQYF. This chain links TRBV11-2 with TRBJ2-3; D remains ambiguous. V shed 1 base and J shed 3 bases, with 11 bases lying between them. This CDR3 spans 15 amino acids. From germline, CDR1 is SGHAT and CDR2 FQNNGV. The full variable domain, its missing parts supplied by reference TRBV11-2 and TRBJ2-3, is EAGVAQSPRYKIIEKRQSVAFWCNPISGHATLYWYQQILGQGPKLLIQFQNNGVVDDSQLPKDRFSAERLKGVDSTLKIQPAKLEDSAVYLCASSLGLPSTDTQYFGPGTRLTVL.

A note on this clonotype: Germline and junction disagree at one end, which may indicate a read error. The chain recombines TRBV4-1 with TRBJ2-2; D unresolved. The CDR3 is 16 amino acids. CDR1 and CDR2 from the germline V gene are MGHRA and YSYEKL. The CDR3 DNA reads as TGTGCCAGCAGCCAAGAAAGGCTACCGAACACCGGGGAGCTGTTTTTT. Amino acid sequence: CASSQERLPNTGELFF.

The gene calls are TRBV19 and TRBJ2-3; D is possibly TRBD2 (5 bases). The CDR3 runs 15 residues. V was pared by 5 bases and J by 2 bases, with 14 bases between. Germline V CDR1 and CDR2: LNHDA, SQIVND (reference sequence). The CDR3 DNA follows: TGTGCCAGTAGTGGCGGGCTCCGGTACACAGATACGCAGTATTTT. Translated, it gives CASSGGLRYTDTQYF.

The V call is TRBV19, the J call TRBJ2-1, with 8 nucleotides matching TRBD2. The V gene's germline CDR1 is LNHDA and CDR2 SQIVND (reference sequence). J was trimmed by 0 bases and V by 2 bases; bases with no gene match: 6. This CDR3 has 17 amino acids. CDR3 loop: CASSISSGSLSYNEQFF. In DNA, the CDR3 is TGTGCCAGTAGTATAAGCAGCGGGAGTCTCTCCTACAATGAGCAGTTCTTC.

A few counts support this clonotype. CDR3 in DNA: TGTGCCTGGAGTGTACCCGGACGGTATAATTCACCCCTCCACTTT. Protein sequence: CAWSVPGRYNSPLHF. The chain couples TRBV30 to TRBJ1-6; D unresolved. The CDR3 sequence is 15 residues long. Trimming removed 0 bases at V and 4 bases at J, with 10 bases between. The germline CDR1 and CDR2 sequences are GTSNPN and SVGIG (reference sequence).

The chain recombines TRBV19 with TRBJ1-5, with 9 positions matching TRBD1. The CDR3 runs 17 residues. From germline, CDR1 is LNHDA and CDR2 SQIVND (reference sequence). Trimming cost V 0 bases and J 7 bases; bases outside gene matches: 10. CDR3 coding DNA: TGTGCCAGTAGTATAGATTACTGGACAGGGGACGGACAGCCCCAGCATTTT. This sequence encodes CASSIDYWTGDGQPQHF.

This sequence joins TRBV6-5 and TRBJ2-7; 9 bases align to TRBD1. Trimming at V came to 8 bases and at J to 1 base, leaving 6 bases not matched to a gene. The CDR3 runs 14 residues. The germline gives CDR1 MNHEY, CDR2 SVGAGI. The DNA for the CDR3 is TGTGCCAGCCGAGGGACAGGGAAGTCCTACGAGCAGTACTTC. This gives the protein CASRGTGKSYEQYF.

The rearrangement joins TRBV6-5 to TRBJ2-6; D gene ambiguous. The V gene lost 6 bases and the J gene lost 0 bases, with 9 bases spanning the gap. This CDR3 has 15 residues. CDR1 and CDR2 (germline): MNHEY, SVGAGI. The CDR3, as DNA: TGTGCCAGCAGCCCGGGCGACTCTGGGGCCAACGTCCTGACTTTC. Translation gives CASSPGDSGANVLTF.

This chain connects TRBV29-1 to TRBJ2-2; either TRBD1 or TRBD2 may fit D (5 bases each). V lost 4 bases and J 0 bases, leaving 15 bases between the germline ends. The CDR3 contains 16 residues. The germline gives CDR1 SQVTM, CDR2 ANQGSEA. CDR3: CSVASGRLSNTGELFF. DNA for the CDR3: TGCAGCGTTGCTTCGGGACGGCTTTCGAACACCGGGGAGCTGTTTTTT.

This clonotype has just a few counts. This chain uses TRBV6-2 or TRBV6-3 with TRBJ2-1; 7 bases are shared with TRBD2. CDR1 MNHEY and CDR2 SVGEGT come from the germline V gene. CDR3 length: 14 amino acids. Trimming removed 0 bases from V and 6 bases from J; junction bases left unmatched: 2. CDR3 region: CASSYSASGNEQFF. CDR3 DNA: TGTGCCAGCAGTTACTCGGCTAGCGGCAATGAGCAGTTCTTC.

The chain carries TRBV12-3 or TRBV12-4 and TRBJ2-7, with 8 bases aligning to TRBD1. Germline trimming cut 6 bases from V and 2 bases from J; bases unmatched to any gene: 6. This CDR3 has 14 residues. The CDR3 sequence: CASSLRTGPYEQYF. CDR3 nucleotides: TGTGCCAGCAGCCTGCGGACAGGGCCCTACGAGCAGTACTTC.

The rearrangement joins TRBV29-1 to TRBJ1-2; 8 nucleotides line up with TRBD1. CDR1 is SQVTM and CDR2 is ANQGSEA in the germline V gene. The CDR3 is 12 amino acids. V trimming: 7 bases; J trimming: 2 bases; junction bases outside the gene matches: 3. CDR3 loop: CSEWTGNYGYTF. In DNA form, the CDR3 reads TGCAGCGAATGGACAGGGAACTATGGCTACACCTTC.

The gene calls are TRBV29-1 and TRBJ2-2; D is perhaps TRBD1 (6 bases). Trimming shortened V by 4 bases and J by 6 bases, and 18 bases separated the two germline ends. Germline V gene sequence: CDR1 SQVTM, CDR2 ANQGSEA. CDR3 size: 15 residues. The CDR3 loop is CSVVGIDRSAGELFF. CDR3 bases: TGCAGCGTTGTGGGGATCGACAGGTCTGCCGGGGAGCTGTTTTTT.

This clonotype was counted a few times. The chain carries TRBV29-1 and TRBJ2-3, with D maybe TRBD1 (5 bases). Trimming removed 4 bases from V and 3 bases from J, with 11 bases in between. Germline CDR1 reads SQVTM; CDR2 reads ANQGSEA. This CDR3 region has 13 residues. The CDR3 here is CSVVQGNTDTQYF. For the CDR3, the DNA is TGCAGCGTTGTGCAGGGAAATACAGATACGCAGTATTTT.

This chain connects TRBV10-1 to TRBJ2-1; 15 positions match TRBD2. Germline CDR1 is WNHNN and CDR2 is SYGVQD (reference sequence). The CDR3 spans 16 residues. With 4 bases clipped from V and 4 bases from J, the junction kept 2 bases outside the gene matches. The CDR3 loop reads CASSGGTSGGYNEQFF. CDR3 DNA sequence: TGCGCCAGCAGTGGTGGGACTAGCGGGGGGTACAATGAGCAGTTCTTC.

The rearrangement joins TRBV29-1 to TRBJ2-6; TRBD2 is a possible D gene (5 bases). The ends were cut back, 6 bases at V and 2 bases at J, with 11 bases in the middle. The CDR3 totals 14 residues. Germline CDR1 and CDR2: SQVTM and ANQGSEA. This CDR3 is CSVGEGTGANVLTF. As DNA, the CDR3 is TGCAGCGTGGGTGAGGGAACTGGGGCCAACGTCCTGACTTTC. The full variable domain, in which reference TRBV29-1 and TRBJ2-6 provide the parts outside the CDR3, is SAVISQKPSRDICQRGTSLTIQCQVDSQVTMMFWYRQQPGQSLTLIATANQGSEATYESGFVIDKFPISRPNLTFSTLTVSNMSPEDSSIYLCSVGEGTGANVLTFGAGSRLTVL.

V and J are TRBV5-4 and TRBJ2-2; 9 nucleotides line up with TRBD1. CDR3 length: 15 residues. Germline V gives CDR1 SGHNT, CDR2 YYREEE (reference sequence). V gave up 2 bases and J gave up 7 bases; unmatched junction bases: 6. In DNA form, the CDR3 reads TGTGCCAGCAGCTTATGGGACAGGGTTATCGGGGAGCTGTTTTTT. It encodes CASSLWDRVIGELFF.

In regard to this clonotype: Germline and junction disagree at one end, which may indicate a read error. The chain has TRBV19 and TRBJ1-5; D is unclear. The length of the CDR3 is 15 residues. The germline gives CDR1 LNHDA, CDR2 SQIVND (reference sequence). The CDR3 is CANSIRVHSNQPQHF. The CDR3 DNA reads as TGTGCCAATAGTATAAGGGTCCATAGCAATCAGCCCCAGCATTTT.

This clonotype appeared once. The junction departs from germline at one end; a sequencing error may be responsible. The chain recombines TRBV12-3 or TRBV12-4 with TRBJ2-1, with D possibly being TRBD2 (5 bases). The CDR3 loop spans 16 amino acids. The CDR3 DNA follows: TGTGCCAGCAGCCCGGACTTTTCCAGCTCCTACGATGAGCAGTTCTTC. Its translation is CASSPDFSSSYDEQFF.

The chain recombines TRBV2 with TRBJ1-1; no clear D gene. The CDR3 loop spans 16 amino acids. V lost 7 bases to trimming and J lost 0 bases, with 18 bases between them. Germline V gene lookup returns CDR1 SNHLY and CDR2 FYNNEI. The DNA for the CDR3 is TGTGCCAGCACTACCCTTCACCGGCACGTGAACACTGAAGCTTTCTTT. Translation: CASTTLHRHVNTEAFF.

This clonotype was seen only a few times. The chain carries TRBV19 and TRBJ2-7, with D maybe TRBD2 (5 bases). Trimming took 4 bases from V and 3 from J, leaving 13 bases between them. Per germline, CDR1 LNHDA and CDR2 SQIVND (reference sequence). CDR3 length: 14 residues. CDR3 region: CASSRETGVYEQYF. The DNA of the CDR3 is TGTGCCAGTAGTAGGGAGACTGGGGTCTACGAGCAGTACTTC.

This clonotype was seen only a few times. The V and J genes are TRBV29-1 and TRBJ2-1, with D uncertain. Per the germline V gene, CDR1 is SQVTM and CDR2 is ANQGSEA. V lost 6 bases, J lost 4 bases, and 10 bases lay in between. The CDR3 is 12 amino acids. The CDR3 region is CSVRWGYNEQFF. The CDR3 DNA reads as TGCAGCGTCAGGTGGGGTTACAATGAGCAGTTCTTC.

V is TRBV15 and J is TRBJ1-1; TRBD1 agrees at 8 bases. Germline lookup yields CDR1 LNHNV and CDR2 YYDKDF (reference sequence). The CDR3 extends over 14 amino acids. Trimming removed 5 bases from V and 4 bases from J; junction bases left unmatched: 6. Here the CDR3 reads CATSDFTGGTEAFF. In DNA form, the CDR3 reads TGTGCCACCAGCGACTTTACAGGGGGCACTGAAGCTTTCTTT. The variable domain in full, completed from reference TRBV15 and TRBJ1-1, reads DAMVIQNPRYQVTQFGKPVTLSCSQTLNHNVMYWYQQKSSQAPKLLFHYYDKDFNNEADTPDNFQSRRPNTSFCFLDIRSPGLGDTAMYLCATSDFTGGTEAFFGQGTRLTVV.

This rearrangement joins TRBV5-1 to TRBJ2-1; 14 bases are a match to TRBD2. There are 15 residues in the CDR3. In germline, CDR1 is SGHRS, CDR2 YFSETQ. Trimming took 4 bases from V and 7 from J; bases not matched to a gene: 4. DNA for the CDR3: TGCGCCAGCAGCCGGACTAGCGGGAGGAGTAATGAGCAGTTCTTC. Translating it yields CASSRTSGRSNEQFF. Variable domain in full (rest from reference TRBV5-1 and TRBJ2-1): KAGVTQTPRYLIKTRGQQVTLSCSPISGHRSVSWYQQTPGQGLQFLFEYFSETQRNKGNFPGRFSGRQFSNSRSEMNVSTLELGDSALYLCASSRTSGRSNEQFFGPGTRLTVL.